This T cell receptor beta chain came from a study of T cells in Graves' hyperthyroidism and ophthalmopathy. Study outcomes and limitations: In simple terms, a model built on 13 V-J features told ophthalmopathy apart from stable hyperthyroidism. Most thyroid-expanded clonotypes above 0.001 were also found in blood. Model predictions of ophthalmopathy came a median 6.5 months before onset.

The table lists this clonotype with a few counts. As yet, its antigen is unknown. Germline is not matched at one junction end, which may reflect a read error. The germline V gene has CDR1 SGHAT and CDR2 FQNNGV. This CDR3 region has 14 residues. Diagnoses were established using clinical symptoms, serum thyroxine and TRAb, thyroid ultrasound and orbital computed tomography. RNA transcripts provided the source from which TCR beta CDR3 regions were amplified. First-round RT-PCR with HTBI primers amplified the TCR CDR3 region. TCRdb re-derived calls from the multiplex PCR reads in MiXCR, one entry per CDR3 protein. The sample carries about 660,000 distinct CDR3 sequences, about 45% recorded once.

The sequence came from an adult man with Graves' disease, either hyperthyroidism or ophthalmopathy (not recorded which). The sequenced sample was peripheral blood or thyroid tissue (not recorded which). The rearrangement links TRBV11-2 to TRBJ2-5, with 7 nucleotides matching TRBD1. CDR3 loop: CASSLGQARETQYF. In nucleotides, the CDR3 is TGTGCCAGCAGTTTAGGACAGGCCCGGGAGACCCAGTACTTC. The whole variable domain, filled in from reference TRBV11-2 and TRBJ2-5, reads EAGVAQSPRYKIIEKRQSVAFWCNPISGHATLYWYQQILGQGPKLLIQFQNNGVVDDSQLPKDRFSAERLKGVDSTLKIQPAKLEDSAVYLCASSLGQARETQYFGPGTRLLVL.